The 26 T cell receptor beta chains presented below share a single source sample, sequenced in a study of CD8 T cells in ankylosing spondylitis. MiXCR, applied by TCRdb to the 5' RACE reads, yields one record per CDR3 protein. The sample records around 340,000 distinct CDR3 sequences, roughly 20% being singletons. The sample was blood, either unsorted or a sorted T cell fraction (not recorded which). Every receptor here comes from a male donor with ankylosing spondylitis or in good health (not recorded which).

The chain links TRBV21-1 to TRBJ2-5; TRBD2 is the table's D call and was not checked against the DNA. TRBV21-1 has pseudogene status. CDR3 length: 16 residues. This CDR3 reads CASSKEGRTPQETQYF. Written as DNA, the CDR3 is TGTGCCAGCAGCAAGGAGGGCAGGACGCCCCAAGAGACCCAGTACTTC.

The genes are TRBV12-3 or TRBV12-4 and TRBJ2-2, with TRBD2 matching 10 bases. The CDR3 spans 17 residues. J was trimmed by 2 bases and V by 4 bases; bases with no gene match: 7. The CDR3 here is CASSSDLAGANTGELFF. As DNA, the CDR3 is TGTGCCAGCAGTTCCGATCTAGCGGGGGCCAACACCGGGGAGCTGTTTTTT.

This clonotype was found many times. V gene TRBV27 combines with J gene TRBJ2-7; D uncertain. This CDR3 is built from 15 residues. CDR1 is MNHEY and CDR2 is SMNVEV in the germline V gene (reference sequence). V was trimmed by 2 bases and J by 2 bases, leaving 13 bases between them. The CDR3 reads CASSLSLAQTYEQYF. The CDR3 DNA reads TGTGCCAGCAGTTTAAGTCTGGCCCAGACCTACGAGCAGTACTTC.

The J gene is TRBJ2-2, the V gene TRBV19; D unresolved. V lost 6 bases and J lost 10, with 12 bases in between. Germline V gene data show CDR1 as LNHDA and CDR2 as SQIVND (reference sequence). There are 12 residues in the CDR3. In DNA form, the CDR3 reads TGTGCCAGTAGCGGTCTTTCTGAGGAGCTGTTTTTT. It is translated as CASSGLSEELFF.

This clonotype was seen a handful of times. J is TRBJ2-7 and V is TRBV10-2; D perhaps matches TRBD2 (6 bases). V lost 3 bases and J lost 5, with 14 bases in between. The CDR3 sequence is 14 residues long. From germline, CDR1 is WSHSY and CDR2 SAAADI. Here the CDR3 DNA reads TGCGCCAGCAGTGAATGGGGGGATGGGGACGAGCAGTACTTC. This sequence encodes CASSEWGDGDEQYF.

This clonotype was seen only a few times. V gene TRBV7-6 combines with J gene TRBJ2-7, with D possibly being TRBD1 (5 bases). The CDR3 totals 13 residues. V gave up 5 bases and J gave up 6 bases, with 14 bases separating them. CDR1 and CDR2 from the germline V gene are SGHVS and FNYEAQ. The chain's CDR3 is CASSTDSLGEQYF. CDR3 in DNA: TGTGCCAGCAGCACTGACAGCTTGGGCGAGCAGTACTTC.

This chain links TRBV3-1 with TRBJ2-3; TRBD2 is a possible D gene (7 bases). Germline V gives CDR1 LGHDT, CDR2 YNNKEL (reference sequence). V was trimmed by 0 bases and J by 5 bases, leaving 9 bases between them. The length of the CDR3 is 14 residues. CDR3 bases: TGTGCCAGCAGCCAAGACGGGGGGCTAGATACGCAGTATTTT. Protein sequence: CASSQDGGLDTQYF.

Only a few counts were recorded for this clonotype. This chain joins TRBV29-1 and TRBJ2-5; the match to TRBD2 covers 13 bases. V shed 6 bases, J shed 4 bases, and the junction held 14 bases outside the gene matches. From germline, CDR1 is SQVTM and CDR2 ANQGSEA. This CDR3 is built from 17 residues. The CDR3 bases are TGCAGCGTCGAACCCGGGAGACTAGCGGGGGGAGGAGAGACCCAGTACTTC. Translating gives CSVEPGRLAGGGETQYF.

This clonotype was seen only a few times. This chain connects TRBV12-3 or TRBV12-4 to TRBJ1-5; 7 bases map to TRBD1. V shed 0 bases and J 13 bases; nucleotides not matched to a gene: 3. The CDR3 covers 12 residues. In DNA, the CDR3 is TGTGCCAGCAGTTTAGCACAGGGGATTCAGCATTTT. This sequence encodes CASSLAQGIQHF.

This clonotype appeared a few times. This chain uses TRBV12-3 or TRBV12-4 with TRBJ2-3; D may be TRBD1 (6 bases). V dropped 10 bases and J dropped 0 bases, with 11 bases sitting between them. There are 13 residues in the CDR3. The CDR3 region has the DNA TGTGCCACTTCGGACAGTAGCACAGATACGCAGTATTTT. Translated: CATSDSSTDTQYF.

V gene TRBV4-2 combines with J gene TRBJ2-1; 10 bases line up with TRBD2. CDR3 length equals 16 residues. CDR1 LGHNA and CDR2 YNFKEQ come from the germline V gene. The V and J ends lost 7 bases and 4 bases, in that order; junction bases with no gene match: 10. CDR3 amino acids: CASTPSPSGGYNEQFF. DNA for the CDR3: TGTGCCAGCACCCCCTCCCCTAGCGGGGGATACAATGAGCAGTTCTTC.

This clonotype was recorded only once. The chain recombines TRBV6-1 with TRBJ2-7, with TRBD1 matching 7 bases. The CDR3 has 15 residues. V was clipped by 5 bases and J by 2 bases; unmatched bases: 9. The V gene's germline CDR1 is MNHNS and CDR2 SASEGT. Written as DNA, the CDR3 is TGTGCCAGCAGTCCCCAGACAGGGACAGCCTACGAGCAGTACTTC. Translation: CASSPQTGTAYEQYF.

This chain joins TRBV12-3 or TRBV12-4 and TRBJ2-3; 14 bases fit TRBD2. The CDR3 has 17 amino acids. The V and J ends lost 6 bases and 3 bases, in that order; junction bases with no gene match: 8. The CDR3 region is CASRAGLAGVRTDTQYF. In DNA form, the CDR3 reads TGTGCCAGCAGGGCGGGACTAGCGGGGGTTAGAACAGATACGCAGTATTTT.

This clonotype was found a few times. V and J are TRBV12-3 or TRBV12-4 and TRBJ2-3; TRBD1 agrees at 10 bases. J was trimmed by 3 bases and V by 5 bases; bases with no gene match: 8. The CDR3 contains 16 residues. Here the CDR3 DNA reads TGTGCCAGCAGTCCTGACAGGGGGCTTGATACAGATACGCAGTATTTT. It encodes CASSPDRGLDTDTQYF.

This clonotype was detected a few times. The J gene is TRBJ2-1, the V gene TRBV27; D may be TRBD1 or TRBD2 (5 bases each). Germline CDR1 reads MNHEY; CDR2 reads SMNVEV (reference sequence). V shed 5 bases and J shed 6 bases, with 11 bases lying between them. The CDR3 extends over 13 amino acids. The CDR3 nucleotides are TGTGCCAGCAGTCGAGGGGTGGGCAATGAGCAGTTCTTC. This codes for CASSRGVGNEQFF.

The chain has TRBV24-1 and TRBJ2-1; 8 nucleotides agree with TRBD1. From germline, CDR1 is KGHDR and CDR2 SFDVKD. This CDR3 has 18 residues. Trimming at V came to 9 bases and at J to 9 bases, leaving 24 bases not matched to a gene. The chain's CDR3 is CATQDRGPFPSQLGEQFF. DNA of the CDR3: TGTGCCACCCAAGACAGGGGACCCTTCCCCTCTCAATTGGGTGAGCAGTTCTTC.

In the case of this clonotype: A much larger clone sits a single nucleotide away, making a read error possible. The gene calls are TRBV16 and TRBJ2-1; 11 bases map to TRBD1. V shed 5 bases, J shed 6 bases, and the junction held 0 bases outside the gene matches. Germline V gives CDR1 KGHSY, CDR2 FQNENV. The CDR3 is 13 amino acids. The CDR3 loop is CASSGTGGNEQFF. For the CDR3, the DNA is TGTGCCAGCAGCGGGACAGGGGGCAATGAGCAGTTCTTC.

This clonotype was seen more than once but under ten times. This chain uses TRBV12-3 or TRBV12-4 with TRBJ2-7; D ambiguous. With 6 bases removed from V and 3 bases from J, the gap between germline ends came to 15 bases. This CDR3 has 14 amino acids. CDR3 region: CASSQDGRIYEQYF. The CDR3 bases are TGTGCCAGCAGCCAGGACGGACGAATCTACGAGCAGTACTTC.

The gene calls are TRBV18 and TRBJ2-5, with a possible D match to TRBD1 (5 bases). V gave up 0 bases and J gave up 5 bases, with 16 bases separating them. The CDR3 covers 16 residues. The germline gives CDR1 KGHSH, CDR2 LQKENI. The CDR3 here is CASSPPDQGLEETQYF. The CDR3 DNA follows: TGTGCCAGCTCACCACCGGACCAGGGTTTGGAGGAGACCCAGTACTTC. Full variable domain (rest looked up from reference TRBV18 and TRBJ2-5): NAGVMQNPRHLVRRRGQEARLRCSPMKGHSHVYWYRQLPEEGLKFMVYLQKENIIDESGMPKERFSAEFPKEGPSILRIQQVVRGDSAAYFCASSPPDQGLEETQYFGPGTRLLVL.

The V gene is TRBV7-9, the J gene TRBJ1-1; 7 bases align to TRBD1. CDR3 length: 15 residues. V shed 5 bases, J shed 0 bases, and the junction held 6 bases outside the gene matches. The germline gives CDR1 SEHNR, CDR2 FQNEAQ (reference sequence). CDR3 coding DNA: TGTGCCAGCAGCCCCCAGGGGGGGGTGAACACTGAAGCTTTCTTT. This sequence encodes CASSPQGGVNTEAFF.

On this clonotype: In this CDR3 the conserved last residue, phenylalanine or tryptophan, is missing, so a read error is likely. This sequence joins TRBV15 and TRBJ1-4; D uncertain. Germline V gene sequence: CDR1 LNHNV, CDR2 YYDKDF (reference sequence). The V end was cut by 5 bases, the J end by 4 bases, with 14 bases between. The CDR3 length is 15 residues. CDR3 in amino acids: CATSFRGVVNEKLFL. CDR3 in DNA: TGTGCCACCAGCTTCCGCGGGGTGGTTAATGAAAAACTGTTTTTA.

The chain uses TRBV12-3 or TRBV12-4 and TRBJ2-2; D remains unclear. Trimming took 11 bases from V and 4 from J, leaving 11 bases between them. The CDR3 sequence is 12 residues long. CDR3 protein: CAGMGLTGELFF. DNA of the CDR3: TGTGCCGGCATGGGTCTCACCGGGGAGCTGTTTTTT.

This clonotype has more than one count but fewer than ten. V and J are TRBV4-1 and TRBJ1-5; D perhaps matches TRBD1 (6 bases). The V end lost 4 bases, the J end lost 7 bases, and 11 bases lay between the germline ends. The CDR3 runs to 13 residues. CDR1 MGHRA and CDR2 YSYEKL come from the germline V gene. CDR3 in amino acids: CASSRGRYQPQHF. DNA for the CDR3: TGCGCCAGCAGCCGGGGGCGCTACCAGCCCCAGCATTTT.

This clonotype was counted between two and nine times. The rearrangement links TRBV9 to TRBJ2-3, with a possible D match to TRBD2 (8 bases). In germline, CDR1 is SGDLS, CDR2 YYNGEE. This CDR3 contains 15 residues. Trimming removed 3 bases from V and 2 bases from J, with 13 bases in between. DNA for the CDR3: TGTGCCAGCAGCGCGGGGGGGACAGACACAGATACGCAGTATTTT. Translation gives CASSAGGTDTDTQYF.

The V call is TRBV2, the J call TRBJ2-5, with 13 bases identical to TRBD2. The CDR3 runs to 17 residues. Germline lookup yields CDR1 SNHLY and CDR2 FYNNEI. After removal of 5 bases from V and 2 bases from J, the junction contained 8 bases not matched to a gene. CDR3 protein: CASSKTGLAGEQETQYF. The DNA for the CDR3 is TGTGCCAGCAGTAAAACCGGACTAGCGGGGGAACAAGAGACCCAGTACTTC. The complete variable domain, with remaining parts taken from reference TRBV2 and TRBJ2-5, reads EPEVTQTPSHQVTQMGQEVILRCVPISNHLYFYWYRQILGQKVEFLVSFYNNEISEKSEIFDDQFSVERPDGSNFTLKIRSTKLEDSAMYFCASSKTGLAGEQETQYFGPGTRLLVL.

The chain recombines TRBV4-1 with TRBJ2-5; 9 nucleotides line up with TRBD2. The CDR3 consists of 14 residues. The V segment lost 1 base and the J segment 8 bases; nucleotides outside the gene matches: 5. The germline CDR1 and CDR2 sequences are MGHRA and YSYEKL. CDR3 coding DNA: TGCGCCAGCAGCCAAGGGGAACTAGCGGGCACCCAGTACTTC. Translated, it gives CASSQGELAGTQYF.